The 10 T cell receptor beta chains in this list originate from one sample, sequenced in a study of Ad26.COV2.S vaccination and SARS-CoV-2 variants. Treatment given: over 15 received Ad26.COV2.S at low or high dose, single or two shots; roughly five received placebo; per-sample allocation not given. Sampling was done on day 63 after the first vaccine or placebo injection. The assay was immunoSEQ multiplex PCR, and TCRdb's table has in-frame clones only and misses some. The table shows around 340,000 clones, with 80% to 90% occurring only once. The sequencing here drew on peripheral blood, taken in a trial of Ad26.COV2.S vaccine versus placebo. The origin of the receptors is a person between 18 and 60 years old who received the Ad26.COV2.S COVID-19 vaccine or a placebo.

The gene calls are TRBV7-9 and TRBJ1-1; 7 bases line up with TRBD1. After removal of 4 bases from V and 5 bases from J, the junction contained 13 bases not matched to a gene. Per germline, CDR1 SEHNR and CDR2 FQNEAQ (reference sequence). The CDR3 is made up of 16 amino acids. CDR3 protein: CASSWQGEVTDTEAFF. The CDR3 DNA is TGTGCCAGCAGCTGGCAGGGGGAGGTAACTGATACTGAAGCTTTCTTT.

This clone has more than one count but fewer than ten. The chain carries TRBV6-5 and TRBJ1-1; 7 nucleotides align to TRBD1. Germline CDR1 and CDR2: MNHEY and SVGAGI. The CDR3 is made up of 13 amino acids. V lost 6 bases, J lost 8 bases, and 9 bases stayed unmatched. As DNA, the CDR3 is TGTGCCAGCAGACCCGACAGGGCGGGAGAAGCTTTCTTT. Translating gives CASRPDRAGEAFF.

This clone was recorded once. The rearrangement links TRBV29-1 to TRBJ2-5, with TRBD1 identical over 8 bases. V shed 4 bases and J 5 bases; nucleotides not matched to a gene: 6. The CDR3 runs to 13 residues. In germline, CDR1 is SQVTM, CDR2 ANQGSEA. The DNA for the CDR3 is TGCAGCGTTGGACAGGGGCCAGGGGAGACCCAGTACTTC. Translation gives CSVGQGPGETQYF. The full variable domain, rest sourced from reference TRBV29-1 and TRBJ2-5, is SAVISQKPSRDICQRGTSLTIQCQVDSQVTMMFWYRQQPGQSLTLIATANQGSEATYESGFVIDKFPISRPNLTFSTLTVSNMSPEDSSIYLCSVGQGPGETQYFGPGTRLLVL.

This chain joins TRBV5-1 and TRBJ1-3; D is perhaps TRBD1 (6 bases). The V and J ends lost 8 bases and 4 bases respectively, with 13 bases between them. Germline values: CDR1 SGHRS, CDR2 YFSETQ. This CDR3 has 13 amino acids. This CDR3 is CARIGGVGNTIYF. The CDR3 DNA reads TGCGCCAGAATAGGGGGGGTCGGAAACACCATATATTTT. The full variable domain, in which reference TRBV5-1 and TRBJ1-3 provide the parts outside the CDR3, is KAGVTQTPRYLIKTRGQQVTLSCSPISGHRSVSWYQQTPGQGLQFLFEYFSETQRNKGNFPGRFSGRQFSNSRSEMNVSTLELGDSALYLCARIGGVGNTIYFGEGSWLTVV.

This chain connects TRBV4-1 to TRBJ2-7; no firm D call. This CDR3 is built from 12 residues. V was trimmed by 0 bases and J by 4 bases, leaving 4 bases between them. Germline V CDR1 and CDR2: MGHRA, YSYEKL. The chain's CDR3 is CASSQDLYEQYF. The DNA of the CDR3 is TGCGCCAGCAGCCAAGATCTGTACGAGCAGTACTTC.

The V call is TRBV27, the J call TRBJ1-4; unclear D gene. Germline-derived CDR1 and CDR2 are MNHEY and SMNVEV (reference sequence). V was shortened by 0 bases and J by 7 bases, with 15 bases between the two germline ends. This CDR3 contains 16 residues. CDR3 bases: TGTGCCAGCAGTTTATCAGTACGCCACGCCGGTGAAAAACTGTTTTTT. Amino acid sequence: CASSLSVRHAGEKLFF.

Regarding this clone: Other nucleotide sequences in the sample specify the same CDR3. V and J are TRBV2 and TRBJ2-5; D unresolved. V was cut by 3 bases and J by 5 bases, with 4 bases left in between. The CDR3 is made up of 11 amino acids. From germline, CDR1 is SNHLY and CDR2 FYNNEI. CDR3 amino acids: CASSEEETQYF. The DNA for the CDR3 is TGTGCCAGCAGTGAGGAGGAGACCCAGTACTTC. Combining the CDR3 with reference TRBV2 and TRBJ2-5 gives the whole variable domain EPEVTQTPSHQVTQMGQEVILRCVPISNHLYFYWYRQILGQKVEFLVSFYNNEISEKSEIFDDQFSVERPDGSNFTLKIRSTKLEDSAMYFCASSEEETQYFGPGTRLLVL.

The V and J genes are TRBV5-1 and TRBJ2-2; D might be TRBD1 or TRBD2, each matching 6 bases. This CDR3 region has 14 residues. V was cut by 9 bases and J by 4 bases, with 16 bases left in between. Germline lookup yields CDR1 SGHRS and CDR2 YFSETQ. CDR3 amino acids: CATQRGQGTGELFF. In DNA, the CDR3 is TGCGCCACCCAACGGGGGCAAGGCACCGGGGAGCTGTTTTTT.

The chain couples TRBV6-2 or TRBV6-3 to TRBJ2-3; the D gene is possibly TRBD1 (6 bases). The CDR3 is made up of 15 amino acids. Germline CDR1 MNHEY, CDR2 SVGEGT. V was clipped by 5 bases and J by 2 bases, with 14 bases between them. The CDR3: CASSPNRAHTDTQYF. The CDR3 DNA is TGTGCCAGCAGTCCAAACAGGGCCCACACAGATACGCAGTATTTT.

In its sample, this clone was seen a few times. The rearrangement links TRBV5-6 to TRBJ2-7; 11 nucleotides match TRBD2. Germline assignment: CDR1 SGHDT and CDR2 YYEEEE. V dropped 5 bases and J dropped 0; count of bases not matched to a gene: 4. The CDR3 contains 15 residues. The CDR3 bases are TGTGCCAGCAGGCTGACTAGCGGGGCCTCCTACGAGCAGTACTTC. Amino acids: CASRLTSGASYEQYF.